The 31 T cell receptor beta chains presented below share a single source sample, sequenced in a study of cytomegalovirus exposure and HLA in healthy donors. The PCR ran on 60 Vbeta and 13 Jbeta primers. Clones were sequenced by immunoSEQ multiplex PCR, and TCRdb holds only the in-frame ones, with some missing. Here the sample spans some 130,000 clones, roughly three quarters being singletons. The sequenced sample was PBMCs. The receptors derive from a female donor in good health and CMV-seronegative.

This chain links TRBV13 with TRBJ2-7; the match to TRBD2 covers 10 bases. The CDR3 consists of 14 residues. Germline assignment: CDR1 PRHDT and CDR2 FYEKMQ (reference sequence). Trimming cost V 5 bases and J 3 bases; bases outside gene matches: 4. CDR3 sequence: CASSPWTSGYEQYF. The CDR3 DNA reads TGTGCCAGCAGCCCATGGACTAGCGGCTACGAGCAGTACTTC.

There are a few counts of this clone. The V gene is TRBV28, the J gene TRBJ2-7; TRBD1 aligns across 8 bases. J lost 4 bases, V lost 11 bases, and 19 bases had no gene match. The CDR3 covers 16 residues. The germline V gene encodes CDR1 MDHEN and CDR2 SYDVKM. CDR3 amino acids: CAGARSGQGARYEQYF. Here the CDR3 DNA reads TGTGCCGGAGCCCGGTCTGGACAGGGCGCTAGATACGAGCAGTACTTC.

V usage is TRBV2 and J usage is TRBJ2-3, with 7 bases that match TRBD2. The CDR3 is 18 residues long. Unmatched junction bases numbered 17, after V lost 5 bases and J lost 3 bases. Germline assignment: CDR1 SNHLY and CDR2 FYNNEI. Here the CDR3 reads CASSSAPLPSGGTDTQYF. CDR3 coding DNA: TGTGCCAGCAGTTCGGCCCCCCTTCCGTCGGGGGGAACAGATACGCAGTATTTT.

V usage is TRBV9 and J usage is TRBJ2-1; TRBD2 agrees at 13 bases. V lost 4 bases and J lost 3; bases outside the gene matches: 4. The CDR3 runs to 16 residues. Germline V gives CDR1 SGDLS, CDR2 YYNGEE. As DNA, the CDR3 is TGTGCCAGCAGCCCCCGACTAGCGGGAGGCTACAATGAGCAGTTCTTC. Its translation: CASSPRLAGGYNEQFF.

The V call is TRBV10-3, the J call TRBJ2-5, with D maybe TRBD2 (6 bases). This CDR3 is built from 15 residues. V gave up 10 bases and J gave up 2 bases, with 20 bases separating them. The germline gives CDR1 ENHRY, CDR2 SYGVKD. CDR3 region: CATDRGSANQETQYF. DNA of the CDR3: TGTGCCACCGACCGGGGGTCCGCTAATCAAGAGACCCAGTACTTC.

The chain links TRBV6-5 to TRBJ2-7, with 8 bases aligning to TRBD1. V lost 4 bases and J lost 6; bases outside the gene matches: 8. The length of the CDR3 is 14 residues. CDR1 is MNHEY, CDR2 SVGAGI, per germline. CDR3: CASSSQDRVREQYF. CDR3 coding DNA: TGTGCCAGCAGTTCCCAGGACAGGGTTCGCGAGCAGTACTTC.

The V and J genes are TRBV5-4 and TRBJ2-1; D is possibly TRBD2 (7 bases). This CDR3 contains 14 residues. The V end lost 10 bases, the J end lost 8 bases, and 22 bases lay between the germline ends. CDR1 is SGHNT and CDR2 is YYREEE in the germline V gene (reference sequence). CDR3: CAAARGGPRDEQFF. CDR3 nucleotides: TGTGCCGCTGCTAGGGGGGGGCCTCGGGATGAGCAGTTCTTC.

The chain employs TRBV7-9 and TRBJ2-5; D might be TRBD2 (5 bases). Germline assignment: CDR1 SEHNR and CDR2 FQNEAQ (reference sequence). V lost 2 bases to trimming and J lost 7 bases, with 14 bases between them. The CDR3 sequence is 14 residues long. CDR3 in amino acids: CASSLSGIVMTQYF. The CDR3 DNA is TGTGCCAGCAGCTTATCCGGGATCGTGATGACCCAGTACTTC.

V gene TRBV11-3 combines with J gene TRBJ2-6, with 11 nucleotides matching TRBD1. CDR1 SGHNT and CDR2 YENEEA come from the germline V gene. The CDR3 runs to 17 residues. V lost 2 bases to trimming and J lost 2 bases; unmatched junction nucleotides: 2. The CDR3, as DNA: TGTGCCAGCAGCTTAAGGGGACAGGGGGCTGGGGCCAACGTCCTGACTTTC. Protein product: CASSLRGQGAGANVLTF.

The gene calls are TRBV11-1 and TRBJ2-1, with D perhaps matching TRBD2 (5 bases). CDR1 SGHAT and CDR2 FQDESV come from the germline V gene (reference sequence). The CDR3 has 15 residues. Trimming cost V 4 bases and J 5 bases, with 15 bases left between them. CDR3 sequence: CASSWRLDRHNEQFF. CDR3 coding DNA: TGTGCCAGCAGCTGGAGGCTCGATCGGCACAATGAGCAGTTCTTC.

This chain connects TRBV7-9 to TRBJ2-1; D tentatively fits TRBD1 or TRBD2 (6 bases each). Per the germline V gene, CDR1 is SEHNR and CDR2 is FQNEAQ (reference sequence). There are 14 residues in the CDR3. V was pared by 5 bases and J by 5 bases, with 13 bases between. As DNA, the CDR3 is TGTGCCAGCAGCCTAGGGGGACTTAACAATGAGCAGTTCTTC. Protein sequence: CASSLGGLNNEQFF. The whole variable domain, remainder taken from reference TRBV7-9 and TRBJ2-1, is DTGVSQNPRHKITKRGQNVTFRCDPISEHNRLYWYRQTLGQGPEFLTYFQNEAQLEKSRLLSDRFSAERPKGSFSTLEIQRTEQGDSAMYLCASSLGGLNNEQFFGPGTRLTVL.

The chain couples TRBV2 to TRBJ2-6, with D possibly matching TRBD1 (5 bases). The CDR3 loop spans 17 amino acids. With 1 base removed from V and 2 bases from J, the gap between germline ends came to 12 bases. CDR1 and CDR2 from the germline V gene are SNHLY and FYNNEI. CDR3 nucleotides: TGTGCCAGCAGTGAAGGTCGCAGGGCGACTGGGGCCAACGTCCTGACTTTC. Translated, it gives CASSEGRRATGANVLTF. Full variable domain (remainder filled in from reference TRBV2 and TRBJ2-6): EPEVTQTPSHQVTQMGQEVILRCVPISNHLYFYWYRQILGQKVEFLVSFYNNEISEKSEIFDDQFSVERPDGSNFTLKIRSTKLEDSAMYFCASSEGRRATGANVLTFGAGSRLTVL.

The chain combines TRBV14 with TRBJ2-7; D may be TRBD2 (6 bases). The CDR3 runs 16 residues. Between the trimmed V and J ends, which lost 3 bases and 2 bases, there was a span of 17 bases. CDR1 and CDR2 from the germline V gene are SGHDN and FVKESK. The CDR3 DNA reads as TGTGCCAGCAGCCAGTGGAGGGGCGAAGGAGCCTACGAGCAGTACTTC. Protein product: CASSQWRGEGAYEQYF.

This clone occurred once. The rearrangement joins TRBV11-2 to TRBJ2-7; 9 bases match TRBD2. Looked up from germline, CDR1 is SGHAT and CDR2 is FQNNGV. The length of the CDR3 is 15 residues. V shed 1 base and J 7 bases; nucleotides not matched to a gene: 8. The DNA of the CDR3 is TGTGCCAGCAGCTTAGGGCTAGCGGGGCCGGGGGAGCAGTACTTC. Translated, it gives CASSLGLAGPGEQYF. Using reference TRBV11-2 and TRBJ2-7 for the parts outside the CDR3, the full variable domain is EAGVAQSPRYKIIEKRQSVAFWCNPISGHATLYWYQQILGQGPKLLIQFQNNGVVDDSQLPKDRFSAERLKGVDSTLKIQPAKLEDSAVYLCASSLGLAGPGEQYFGPGTRLTVT.

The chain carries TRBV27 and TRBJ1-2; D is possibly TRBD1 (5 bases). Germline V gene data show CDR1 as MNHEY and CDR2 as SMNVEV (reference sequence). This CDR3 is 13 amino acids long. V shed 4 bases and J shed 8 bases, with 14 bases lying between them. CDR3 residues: CASSSRQGTGYTF. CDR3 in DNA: TGTGCCAGCAGTTCCCGGCAGGGCACAGGCTACACCTTC.

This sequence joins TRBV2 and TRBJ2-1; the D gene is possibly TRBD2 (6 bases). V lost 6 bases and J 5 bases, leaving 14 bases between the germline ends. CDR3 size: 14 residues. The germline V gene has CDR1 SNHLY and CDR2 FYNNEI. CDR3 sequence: CASSGGLGDNEQFF. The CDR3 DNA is TGTGCCAGCAGCGGAGGGCTAGGCGACAATGAGCAGTTCTTC.

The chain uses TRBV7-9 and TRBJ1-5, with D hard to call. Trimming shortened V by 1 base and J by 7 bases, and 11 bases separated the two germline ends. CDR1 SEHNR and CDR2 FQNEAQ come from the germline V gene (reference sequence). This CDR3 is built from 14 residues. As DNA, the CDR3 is TGTGCCAGCAGCTTAGGGGTCGGAGGGCAGCCCCAGCATTTT. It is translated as CASSLGVGGQPQHF.

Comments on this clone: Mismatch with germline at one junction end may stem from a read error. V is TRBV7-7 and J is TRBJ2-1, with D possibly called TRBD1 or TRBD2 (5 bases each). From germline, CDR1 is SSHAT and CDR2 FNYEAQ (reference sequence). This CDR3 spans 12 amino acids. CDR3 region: CASRDGDNEQFF. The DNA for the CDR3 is TGTGCTAGCAGGGACGGGGACAATGAGCAGTTCTTC. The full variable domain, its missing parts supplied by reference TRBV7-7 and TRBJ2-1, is GAGVSQSPRYKVTKRGQDVTLRCDPISSHATLYWYQQALGQGPEFLTYFNYEAQPDKSGLPSDRFSAERPEGSISTLTIQRTEQRDSAMYRCASRDGDNEQFFGPGTRLTVL.

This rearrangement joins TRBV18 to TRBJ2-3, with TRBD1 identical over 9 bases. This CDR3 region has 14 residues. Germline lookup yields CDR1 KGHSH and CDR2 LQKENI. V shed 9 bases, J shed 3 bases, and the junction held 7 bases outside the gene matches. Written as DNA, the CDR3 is TGTGCCAGTAGGGACAGGGAAGGGACAGATACGCAGTATTTT. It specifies CASRDREGTDTQYF.

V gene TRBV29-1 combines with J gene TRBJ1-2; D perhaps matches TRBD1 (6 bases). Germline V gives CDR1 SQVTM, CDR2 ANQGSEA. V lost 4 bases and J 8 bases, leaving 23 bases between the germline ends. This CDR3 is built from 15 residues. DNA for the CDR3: TGCAGCGTTGTGTGGGGGCACGAAGGGAGACGAGGCTACACCTTC. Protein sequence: CSVVWGHEGRRGYTF.

The CDR3 bases are TGTGCCAGCAGTCTCGGACAGAGAGATACGCAGTATTTT. Translating it yields CASSLGQRDTQYF. V is TRBV6-1 and J is TRBJ2-3; maybe TRBD1 (6 bases). Germline values: CDR1 MNHNS, CDR2 SASEGT. The germline V and J ends were trimmed by 5 bases and 5 bases, with 11 bases remaining between them. The CDR3 has 13 residues.

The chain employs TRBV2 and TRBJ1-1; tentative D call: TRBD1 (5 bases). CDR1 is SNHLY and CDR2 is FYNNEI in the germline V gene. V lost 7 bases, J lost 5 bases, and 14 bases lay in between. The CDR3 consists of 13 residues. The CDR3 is CASNPGGLTEAFF. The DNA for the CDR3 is TGTGCCAGCAACCCCGGGGGATTGACTGAAGCTTTCTTT.

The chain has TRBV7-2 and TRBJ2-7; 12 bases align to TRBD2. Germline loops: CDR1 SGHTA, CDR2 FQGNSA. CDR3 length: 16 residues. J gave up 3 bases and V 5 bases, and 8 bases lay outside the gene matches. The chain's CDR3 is CASSALRTSGNYEQYF. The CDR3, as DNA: TGTGCCAGCAGCGCACTGCGGACTAGCGGGAACTACGAGCAGTACTTC.

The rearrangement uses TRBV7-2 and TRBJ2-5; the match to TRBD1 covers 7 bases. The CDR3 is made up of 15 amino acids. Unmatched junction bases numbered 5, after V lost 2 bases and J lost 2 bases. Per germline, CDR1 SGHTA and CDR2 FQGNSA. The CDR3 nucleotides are TGTGCCAGCAGCTTACTCTGGGGACAGCAAGAGACCCAGTACTTC. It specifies CASSLLWGQQETQYF.

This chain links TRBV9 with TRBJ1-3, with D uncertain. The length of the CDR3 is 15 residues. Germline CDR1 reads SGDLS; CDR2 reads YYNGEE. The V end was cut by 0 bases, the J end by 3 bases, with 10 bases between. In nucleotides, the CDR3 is TGTGCCAGCAGCGTAGGGCGAGGTCTTGGAAACACCATATATTTT. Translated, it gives CASSVGRGLGNTIYF.

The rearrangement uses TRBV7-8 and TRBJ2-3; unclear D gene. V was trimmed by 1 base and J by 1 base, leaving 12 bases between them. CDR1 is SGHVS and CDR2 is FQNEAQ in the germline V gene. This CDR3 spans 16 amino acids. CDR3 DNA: TGTGCCAGCAGCTTAGAAGAACTAACGGGCACAGATACGCAGTATTTT. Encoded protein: CASSLEELTGTDTQYF.

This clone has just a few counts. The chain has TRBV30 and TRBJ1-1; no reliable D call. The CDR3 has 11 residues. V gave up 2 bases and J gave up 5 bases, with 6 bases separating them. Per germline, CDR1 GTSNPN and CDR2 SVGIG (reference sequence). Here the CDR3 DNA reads TGTGCCTGGAGTAGGAGGACTGAAGCTTTCTTT. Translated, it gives CAWSRRTEAFF.

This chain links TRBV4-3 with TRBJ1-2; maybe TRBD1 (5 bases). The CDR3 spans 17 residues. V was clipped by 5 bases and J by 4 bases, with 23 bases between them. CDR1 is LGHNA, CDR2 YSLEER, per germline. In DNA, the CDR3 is TGCGCCAGCAGCGAGGTCCTCCAGGGATTAGGTCGCTATGGCTACACCTTC. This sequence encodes CASSEVLQGLGRYGYTF.

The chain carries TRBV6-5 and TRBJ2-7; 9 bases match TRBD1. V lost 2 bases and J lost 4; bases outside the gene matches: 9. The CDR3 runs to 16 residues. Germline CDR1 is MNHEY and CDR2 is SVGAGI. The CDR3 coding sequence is TGTGCCAGCAGTTACCCTTTGGACAGGGGAAGGTACGAGCAGTACTTC. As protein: CASSYPLDRGRYEQYF.

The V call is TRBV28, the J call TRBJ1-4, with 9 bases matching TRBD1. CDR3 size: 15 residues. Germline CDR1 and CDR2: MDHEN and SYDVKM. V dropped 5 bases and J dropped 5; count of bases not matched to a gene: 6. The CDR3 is CASSTRTGANEKLFF. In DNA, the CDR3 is TGTGCCAGCAGTACCCGGACAGGGGCGAATGAAAAACTGTTTTTT.

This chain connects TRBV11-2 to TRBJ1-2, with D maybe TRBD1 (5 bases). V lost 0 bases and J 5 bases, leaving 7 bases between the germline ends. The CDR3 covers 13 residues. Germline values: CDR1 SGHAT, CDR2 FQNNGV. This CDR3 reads CASSLDQGYGYTF. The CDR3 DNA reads TGTGCCAGCAGCTTAGATCAGGGTTATGGCTACACCTTC.